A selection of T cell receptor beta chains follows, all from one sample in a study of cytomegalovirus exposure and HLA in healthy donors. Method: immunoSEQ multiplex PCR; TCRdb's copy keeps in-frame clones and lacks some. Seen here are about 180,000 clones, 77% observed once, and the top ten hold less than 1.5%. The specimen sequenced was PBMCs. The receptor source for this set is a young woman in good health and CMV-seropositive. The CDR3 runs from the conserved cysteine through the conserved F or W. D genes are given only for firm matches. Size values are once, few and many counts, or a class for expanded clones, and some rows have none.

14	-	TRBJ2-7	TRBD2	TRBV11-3	CASSPTSGSYEQYF	TGTGCCAGCAGCCCGACTAGCGGTTCCTACGAGCAGTACTTC
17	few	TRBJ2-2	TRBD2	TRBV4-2	CASSQDHGSGSAGELFF	TGTGCCAGCAGCCAAGATCACGGGAGCGGGAGTGCCGGGGAGCTGTTTTTT
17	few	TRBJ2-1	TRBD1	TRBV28	CASSRGLTTSHYNEQFF	TGTGCCAGCAGCAGGGGGCTGACTACTAGTCACTACAATGAGCAGTTCTTC
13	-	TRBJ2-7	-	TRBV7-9	CASSSPGPYEQYF	TGTGCCAGCAGCTCCCCAGGGCCCTACGAGCAGTACTTC
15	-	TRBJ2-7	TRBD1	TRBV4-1	CASSQPGQGRYEQYF	TGCGCCAGCAGCCAACCGGGACAGGGCCGATACGAGCAGTACTTC
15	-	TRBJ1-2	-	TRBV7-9	CASSLGGAGNYGYTF	TGTGCCAGCAGCTTAGGGGGCGCGGGGAACTATGGCTACACCTTC
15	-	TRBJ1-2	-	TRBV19	CASSTQPEALSGYTF	TGTGCCAGTAGTACTCAGCCCGAGGCCCTTTCTGGCTACACCTTC
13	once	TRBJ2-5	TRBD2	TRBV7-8	CASSSTGRETQYF	TGTGCCAGCAGCTCAACCGGGAGGGAGACCCAGTACTTC
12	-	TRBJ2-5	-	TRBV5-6	CASSLAAGEQYF	TGTGCCAGCAGCTTGGCCGCAGGGGAGCAGTACTTC
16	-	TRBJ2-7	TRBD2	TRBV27	CASSSLVGSGTYEQYF	TGTGCCAGCAGTTCCCTCGTTGGTAGCGGGACCTACGAGCAGTACTTC
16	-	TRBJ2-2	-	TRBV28	CASSLRGLLSAGELFF	TGTGCCAGCAGTTTAAGAGGGCTGCTATCGGCCGGGGAGCTGTTTTTT
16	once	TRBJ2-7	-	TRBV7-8	CASSFSDSPSSYEQYF	TGTGCCAGCAGCTTCAGTGACAGTCCCAGCTCCTACGAGCAGTACTTC
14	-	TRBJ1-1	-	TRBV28	CASRPRDTNTEAFF	TGTGCCAGCAGGCCCCGGGACACGAACACTGAAGCTTTCTTT
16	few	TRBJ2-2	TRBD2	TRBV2	CASSVSTSGSTGELFF	TGTGCCAGCAGTGTATCTACTAGCGGGAGCACCGGGGAGCTGTTTTTT
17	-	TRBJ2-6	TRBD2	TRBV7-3	CASSLLAGGSGANVLTF	TGTGCCAGCAGCTTACTAGCGGGGGGCTCTGGGGCCAACGTCCTGACTTTC
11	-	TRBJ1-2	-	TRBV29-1	CSVVVLSSYTF	TGCAGCGTTGTCGTACTCTCAAGCTACACCTTC
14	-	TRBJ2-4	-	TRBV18	CASSPRDKKNIQYF	TGTGCCAGCTCACCACGAGACAAGAAAAACATTCAGTACTTC
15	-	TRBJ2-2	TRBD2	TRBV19	CASTRAGGPTGELFF	TGTGCCAGTACTCGAGCGGGAGGGCCCACCGGGGAGCTGTTTTTT
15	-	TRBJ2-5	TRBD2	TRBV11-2	CASSPGLAGVETQYF	TGTGCCAGCAGTCCCGGACTAGCGGGAGTGGAGACCCAGTACTTC
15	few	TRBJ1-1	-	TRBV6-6	CASSFPGLTNTEAFF	TGTGCCAGCAGTTTCCCGGGACTGACGAACACTGAAGCTTTCTTT
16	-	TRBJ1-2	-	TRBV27	CASSFRWGLNNYGYTF	TGTGCCAGCAGTTTTAGGTGGGGCCTGAATAACTATGGCTACACCTTC
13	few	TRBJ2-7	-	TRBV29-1	CSVEGRGSYEQYF	TGCAGCGTTGAGGGCAGGGGCTCCTACGAGCAGTACTTC
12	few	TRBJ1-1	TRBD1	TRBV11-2	CASSLAHRGDFF	TGTGCCAGCAGCTTAGCACACAGGGGAGATTTCTTT
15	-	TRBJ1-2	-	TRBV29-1	CSVERGGGEIFGYTF	TGCAGCGTTGAGCGGGGGGGCGGAGAGATTTTCGGCTACACCTTC
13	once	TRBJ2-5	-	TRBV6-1	CASTYSRGRAQYF	TGTGCCAGCACGTATAGCAGGGGAAGGGCCCAGTACTTC
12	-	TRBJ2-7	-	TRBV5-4	CASSLALEEQYF	TGTGCCAGCAGCTTGGCCCTCGAGGAGCAGTACTTC
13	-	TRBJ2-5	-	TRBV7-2	CASSLVGGETQYF	TGTGCCAGCAGCTTAGTAGGGGGAGAGACCCAGTACTTC
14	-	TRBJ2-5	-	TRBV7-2	CASSLRRGGETQYF	TGTGCCAGCAGCCTTCGCAGGGGCGGGGAGACCCAGTACTTC
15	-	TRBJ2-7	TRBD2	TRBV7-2	CASSLGLAGGYEQYF	TGTGCCAGCAGCTTAGGACTAGCGGGAGGGTACGAGCAGTACTTC
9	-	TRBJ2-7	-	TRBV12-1	CASSPRQYF	TGTGCCAGCAGCCCTAGACAGTACTTC
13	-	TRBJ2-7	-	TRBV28	CASRRLQGYEQYF	TGTGCCAGCAGGCGCCTTCAGGGCTACGAGCAGTACTTC
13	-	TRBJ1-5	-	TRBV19	CAISRGERQPQHF	TGTGCCATAAGTCGGGGGGAAAGACAGCCCCAGCATTTT
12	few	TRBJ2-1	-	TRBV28	CASVEGHNEQFF	TGTGCCAGCGTGGAGGGGCACAATGAGCAGTTCTTC
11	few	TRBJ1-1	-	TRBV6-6	CASRWNTEAFF	TGTGCCAGTAGATGGAACACTGAAGCTTTCTTT
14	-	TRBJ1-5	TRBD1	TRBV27	CASGYRGGNQPQHF	TGTGCCAGCGGGTACAGGGGAGGCAATCAGCCCCAGCATTTT
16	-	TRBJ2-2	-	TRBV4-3	CASSQGAGQGYRELFF	TGCGCCAGCAGCCAGGGGGCCGGGCAGGGGTACCGCGAGCTGTTTTTT
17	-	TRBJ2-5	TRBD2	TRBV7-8	CASTGTSGPLLQETQYF	TGTGCCAGCACCGGGACTAGCGGGCCCCTTCTACAAGAGACCCAGTACTTC
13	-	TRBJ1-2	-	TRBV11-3	CASSLSANYGYTF	TGTGCCAGCAGCTTAAGCGCGAACTATGGCTACACCTTC
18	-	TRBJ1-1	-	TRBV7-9	CASSLVQYTRGVNTEAFF	TGTGCCAGCAGCTTAGTTCAGTATACGAGAGGAGTGAACACTGAAGCTTTCTTT
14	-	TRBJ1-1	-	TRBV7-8	CASSLSSWSTEAFF	TGTGCCAGCAGCTTGTCTTCGTGGAGCACTGAAGCTTTCTTT
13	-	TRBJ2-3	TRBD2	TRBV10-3	CAIGTSGLDTQYF	TGTGCCATCGGGACTAGCGGTTTAGATACGCAGTATTTT
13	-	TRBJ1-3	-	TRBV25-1	CASRQTSGNTIYF	TGTGCCAGCAGGCAGACTTCTGGAAACACCATATATTTT
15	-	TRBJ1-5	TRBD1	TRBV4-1	CASSQDDRVGQPQHF	TGCGCCAGCAGCCAAGACGACAGGGTTGGTCAGCCCCAGCATTTT
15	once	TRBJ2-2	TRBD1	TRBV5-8	CASSTGTENTGELFF	TGTGCCAGCAGTACCGGGACAGAGAACACCGGGGAGCTGTTTTTT
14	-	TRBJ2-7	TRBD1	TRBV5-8	CASGPQGAIYEQYF	TGTGCCAGCGGGCCTCAGGGGGCTATCTACGAGCAGTACTTC
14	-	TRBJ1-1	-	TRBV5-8	CASSLGGVGTEAFF	TGTGCCAGCAGCCTAGGCGGGGTTGGCACTGAAGCTTTCTTT